This T cell receptor (beta chain) emerged from a study of T cell clonality in common variable immunodeficiency. This clone was observed many times. The DNA ends 3 residues before the CDR3 does, and the rest of the CDR3 is filled in from the germline J gene. The V end lost 4 bases, the J end lost 6 bases, and 13 bases lay between the germline ends. CDR1 is SNHLY, CDR2 FYNNEI, per germline. This CDR3 has 14 residues. Only in-frame clones appear in the TCRdb table, and some are missing; sequencing was by immunoSEQ multiplex PCR. The sample offers 40,000 to 50,000 clones and no singletons, the top ten holding roughly 6%.

The chain carries TRBV2 and TRBJ2-1; D not resolved. This receptor was obtained from a person aged 18 to 70 in good health. The sequenced sample consisted of peripheral blood mononuclear cells. This chain's CDR3 is CASSVPVLVNEQFF. The DNA read from the CDR3 is TGTGCCAGCAGTGTCCCGGTTCTGGTCAATGAG.